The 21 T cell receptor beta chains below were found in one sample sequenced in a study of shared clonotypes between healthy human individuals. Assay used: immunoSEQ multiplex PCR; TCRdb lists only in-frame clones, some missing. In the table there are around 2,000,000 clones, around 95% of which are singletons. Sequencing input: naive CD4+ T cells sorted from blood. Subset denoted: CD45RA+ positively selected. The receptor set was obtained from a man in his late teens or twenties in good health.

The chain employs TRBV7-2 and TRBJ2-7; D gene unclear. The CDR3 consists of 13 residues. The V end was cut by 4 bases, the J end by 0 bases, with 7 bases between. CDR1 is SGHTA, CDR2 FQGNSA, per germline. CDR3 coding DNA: TGTGCCAGCAGCTCCCAATCCTCCTACGAGCAGTACTTC. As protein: CASSSQSSYEQYF. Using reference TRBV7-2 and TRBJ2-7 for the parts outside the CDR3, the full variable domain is GAGVSQSPSNKVTEKGKDVELRCDPISGHTALYWYRQSLGQGLEFLIYFQGNSAPDKSGLPSDRFSAERTGGSVSTLTIQRTQQEDSAVYLCASSSQSSYEQYFGPGTRLTVT.

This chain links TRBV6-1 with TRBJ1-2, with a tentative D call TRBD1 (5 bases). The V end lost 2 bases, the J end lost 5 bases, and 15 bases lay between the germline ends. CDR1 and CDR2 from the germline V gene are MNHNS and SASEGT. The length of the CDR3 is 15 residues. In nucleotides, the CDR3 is TGTGCCAGCAGTGAAAGGGCTGGGGGTCGGTATGGCTACACCTTC. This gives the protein CASSERAGGRYGYTF.

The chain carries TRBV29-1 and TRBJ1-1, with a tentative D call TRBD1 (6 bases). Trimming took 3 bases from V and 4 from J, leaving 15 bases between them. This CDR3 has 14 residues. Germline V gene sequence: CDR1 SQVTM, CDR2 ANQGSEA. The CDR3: CSVDAGEGGTEAFF. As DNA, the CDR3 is TGCAGCGTTGATGCAGGGGAGGGTGGCACTGAAGCTTTCTTT.

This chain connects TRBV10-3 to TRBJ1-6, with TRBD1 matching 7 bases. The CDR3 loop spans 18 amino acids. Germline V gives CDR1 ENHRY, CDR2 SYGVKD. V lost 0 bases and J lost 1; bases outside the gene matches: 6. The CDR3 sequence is CAISESGRGNSYNSPLHF. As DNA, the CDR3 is TGTGCCATCAGTGAGTCAGGCAGGGGGAATTCCTATAATTCACCCCTCCACTTT.

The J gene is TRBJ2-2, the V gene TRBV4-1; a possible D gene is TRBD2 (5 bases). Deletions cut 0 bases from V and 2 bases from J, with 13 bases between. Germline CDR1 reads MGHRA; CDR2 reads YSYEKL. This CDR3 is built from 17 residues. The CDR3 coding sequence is TGCGCCAGCAGCCAAGATCCCGGGGAGATAAACACCGGGGAGCTGTTTTTT. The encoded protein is CASSQDPGEINTGELFF.

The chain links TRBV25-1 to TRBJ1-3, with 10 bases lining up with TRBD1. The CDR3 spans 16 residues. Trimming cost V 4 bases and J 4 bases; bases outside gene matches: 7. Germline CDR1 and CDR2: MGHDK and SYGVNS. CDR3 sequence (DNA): TGTGCCAGCAGTGCCGCCGGGACAGGGGCGGGAAACACCATATATTTT. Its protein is CASSAAGTGAGNTIYF.

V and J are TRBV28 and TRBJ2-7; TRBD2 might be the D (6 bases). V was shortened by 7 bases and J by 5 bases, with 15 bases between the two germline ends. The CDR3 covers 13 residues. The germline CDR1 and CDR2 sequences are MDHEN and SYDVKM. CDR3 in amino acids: CASKLGTPDEQYF. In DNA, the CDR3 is TGTGCCAGCAAACTCGGGACTCCGGACGAGCAGTACTTC.

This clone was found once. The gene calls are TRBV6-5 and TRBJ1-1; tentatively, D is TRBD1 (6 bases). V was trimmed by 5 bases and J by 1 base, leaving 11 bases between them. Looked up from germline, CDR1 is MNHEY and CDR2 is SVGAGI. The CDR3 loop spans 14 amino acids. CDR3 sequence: CASSPGQPNTEAFF. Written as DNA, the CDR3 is TGTGCCAGCAGTCCAGGACAGCCGAACACTGAAGCTTTCTTT.

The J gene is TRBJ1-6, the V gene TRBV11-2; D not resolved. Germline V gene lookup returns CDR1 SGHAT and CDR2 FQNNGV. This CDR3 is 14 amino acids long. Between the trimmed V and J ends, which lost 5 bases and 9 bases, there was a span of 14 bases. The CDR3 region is CASSPTSFGSPLHF. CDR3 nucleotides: TGTGCCAGCAGCCCGACGAGTTTTGGTTCACCCCTCCACTTT. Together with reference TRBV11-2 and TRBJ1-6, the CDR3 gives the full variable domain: EAGVAQSPRYKIIEKRQSVAFWCNPISGHATLYWYQQILGQGPKLLIQFQNNGVVDDSQLPKDRFSAERLKGVDSTLKIQPAKLEDSAVYLCASSPTSFGSPLHFGNGTRLTVT.

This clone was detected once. The CDR3, as DNA: TGTGCCAGCAGTGAAAGGGGCAGGGCTAGCACAGATACGCAGTATTTT. Translation: CASSERGRASTDTQYF. V gene TRBV2 combines with J gene TRBJ2-3; D possibly corresponds to TRBD1 (5 bases). From germline, CDR1 is SNHLY and CDR2 FYNNEI. The CDR3 consists of 16 residues. V was shortened by 2 bases and J by 0 bases, with 12 bases between the two germline ends.

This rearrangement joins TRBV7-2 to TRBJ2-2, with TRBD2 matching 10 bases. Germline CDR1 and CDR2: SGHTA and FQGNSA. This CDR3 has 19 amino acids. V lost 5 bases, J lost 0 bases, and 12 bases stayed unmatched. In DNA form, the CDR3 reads TGTGCCAGCAGCACAGCCCAACTAGCGGGATTTTCGAACACCGGGGAGCTGTTTTTT. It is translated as CASSTAQLAGFSNTGELFF.

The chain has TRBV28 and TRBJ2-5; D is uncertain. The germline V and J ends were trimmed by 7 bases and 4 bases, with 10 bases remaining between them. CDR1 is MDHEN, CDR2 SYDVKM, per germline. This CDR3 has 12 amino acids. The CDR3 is CASTSLPETQYF. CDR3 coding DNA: TGTGCCAGCACATCCCTTCCAGAGACCCAGTACTTC.

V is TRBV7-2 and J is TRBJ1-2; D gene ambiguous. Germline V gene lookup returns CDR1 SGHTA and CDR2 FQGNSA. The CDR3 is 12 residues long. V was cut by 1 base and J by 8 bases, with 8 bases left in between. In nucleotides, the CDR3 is TGTGCCAGCAGCTTAGATTGGCAGGGCTACACCTTC. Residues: CASSLDWQGYTF.

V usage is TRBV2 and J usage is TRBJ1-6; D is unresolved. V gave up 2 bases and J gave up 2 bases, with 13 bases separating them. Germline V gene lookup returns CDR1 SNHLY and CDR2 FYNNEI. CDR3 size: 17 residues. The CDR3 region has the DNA TGTGCCAGCAGTGAACTTGGCCCTGGGGCCTATAATTCACCCCTCCACTTT. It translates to CASSELGPGAYNSPLHF.

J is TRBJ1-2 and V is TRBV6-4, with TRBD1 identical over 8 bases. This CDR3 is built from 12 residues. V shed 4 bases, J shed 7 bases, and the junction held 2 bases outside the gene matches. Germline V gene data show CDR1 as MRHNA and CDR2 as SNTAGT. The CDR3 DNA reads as TGTGCCAGCAGTGGGACAGGGAGTGGCTACACCTTC. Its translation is CASSGTGSGYTF.

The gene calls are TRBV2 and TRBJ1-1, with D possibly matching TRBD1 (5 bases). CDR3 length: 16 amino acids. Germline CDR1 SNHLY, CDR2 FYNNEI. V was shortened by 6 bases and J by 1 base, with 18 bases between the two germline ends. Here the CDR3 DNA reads TGTGCCAGCAGGGGTCCCCAGGGATTAGGGAACACTGAAGCTTTCTTT. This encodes CASRGPQGLGNTEAFF.

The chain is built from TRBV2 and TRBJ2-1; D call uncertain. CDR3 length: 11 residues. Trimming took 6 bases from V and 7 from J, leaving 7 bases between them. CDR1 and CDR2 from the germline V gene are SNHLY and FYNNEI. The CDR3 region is CASSAKNEQFF. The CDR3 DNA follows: TGTGCCAGCAGCGCTAAGAATGAGCAGTTCTTC.

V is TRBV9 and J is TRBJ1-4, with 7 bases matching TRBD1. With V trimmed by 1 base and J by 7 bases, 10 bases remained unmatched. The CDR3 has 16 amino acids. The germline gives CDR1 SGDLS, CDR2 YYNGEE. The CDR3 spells CASSVRGDRGGEKLFF. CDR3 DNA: TGTGCCAGCAGCGTAAGGGGGGACAGAGGAGGTGAAAAACTGTTTTTT.

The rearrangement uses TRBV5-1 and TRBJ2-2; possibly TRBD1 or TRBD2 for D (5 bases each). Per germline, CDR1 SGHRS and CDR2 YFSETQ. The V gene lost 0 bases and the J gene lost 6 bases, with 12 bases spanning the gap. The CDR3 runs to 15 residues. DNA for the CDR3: TGCGCCAGCAGCTTGGTTGGGGGTTTGGCCGGGGAGCTGTTTTTT. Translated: CASSLVGGLAGELFF.

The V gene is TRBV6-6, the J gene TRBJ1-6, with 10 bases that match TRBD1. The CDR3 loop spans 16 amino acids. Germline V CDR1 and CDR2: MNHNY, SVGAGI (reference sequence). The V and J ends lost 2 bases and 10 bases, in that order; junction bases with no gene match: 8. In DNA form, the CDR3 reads TGTGCCAGCAGTTACGCGGGACAGGGGAAAATCTCACCCCTCCACTTT. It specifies CASSYAGQGKISPLHF.

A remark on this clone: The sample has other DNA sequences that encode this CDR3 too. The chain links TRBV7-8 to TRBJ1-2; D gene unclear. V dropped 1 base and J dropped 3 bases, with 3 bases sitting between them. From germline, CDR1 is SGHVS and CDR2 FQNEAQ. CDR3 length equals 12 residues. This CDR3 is CASSLGDYGYTF. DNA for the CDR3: TGTGCCAGCAGCTTAGGGGACTATGGCTACACCTTC.